This T cell receptor (beta chain) was found in a study of T cells in localized non-small cell lung cancer. General study findings and limits: Appearance in adjacent lung was seen for a median approximately 60 of the top 100 tumor clones. Adjacent uninvolved lung tissue had the highest T cell clonality, exceeding tumor. The tumor had only one region sequenced, so heterogeneity remains possible.

This CDR3 spans 17 amino acids. CDR1 LGHNA and CDR2 YSLEER come from the germline V gene. After removal of 1 base from V and 4 bases from J, the junction contained 10 bases not matched to a gene. In regard to this clone: Its antigen is not identified.

Measured with immunoSEQ multiplex PCR; TCRdb has only the in-frame clones, and not every one. This sample carries roughly 86,000 clones, roughly four fifths of them seen once, and the ten largest clones take 2.5% to 3%. The V call is TRBV4-3, the J call TRBJ2-3; 8 bases map to TRBD2. This TCR came from a man between 40 and 70 years old with stage I lung adenocarcinoma. The sequencing here drew on peripheral blood, taken before any cancer treatment. CDR3 loop: CASSQVAGGGLADTQYF. The CDR3 coding sequence is TGCGCCAGCAGCCAAGTCGCCGGGGGGGGCTTAGCAGATACGCAGTATTTT.